The sequence of this TCR beta chain was determined in a study of OX40 agonist ivuxolimab in advanced cancers. Concerning the study at large: The costimulatory receptor OX40 (CD134) was targeted by ivuxolimab, a fully human IgG2 agonistic monoclonal antibody. Intravenous ivuxolimab was administered to patients every 2 weeks at six dose levels: 0.01, 0.1, 0.3, 1.5, 3 and 10 mg/kg. Of the approximately 54 patients in dose escalation, some 19 had hepatocellular carcinoma, some 15 had melanoma, 9 had renal cell carcinoma and 9 had head and neck cancer. The dose-escalation cohort was about 83% male with a mean age of around 62 years, ranging from roughly 20 to 80. Patients were allowed to have had prior anti-PD-1, anti-PD-L1 or anti-CTLA-4 therapy, and 40% of the dose-escalation patients had previously received checkpoint inhibitors. Partial responses occurred in three dose-escalation patients: two with cutaneous melanoma and one with hepatocellular carcinoma. The purpose of peripheral TCRbeta sequencing was to test whether ivuxolimab changed TCR sequence diversity and led to clonal T-cell expansion. The paper covers the monotherapy dose-escalation part of the phase I ivuxolimab trial, which included N of about 50 patients. Broad study findings and their caveats: At doses from 0.1 to 3.0 mg/kg, clonal expansion was seen in both CD4+ and CD8+ blood T cells between baseline and week 6. Low levels of normalized T-cell clonal expansion were also seen in some nonresponding patients. On average, CD8+ T cells showed more expanded clones than CD4+ T cells after ivuxolimab. Which antigens the clonally expanded peripheral T cells were specific for was not determined. Partial responders in the 0.1-3.0 mg/kg groups had among the lowest normalized peripheral clonal expansion, especially among CD8+ T cells.

Spanning cysteine to phenylalanine, the CDR3 consists of 15 amino acids. Solely the CDR3 DNA is kept, with 45 bases framed from the first base. From the germline V gene, CDR1 is MNHNS and CDR2 is SASEGT. V is pruned by 2 bases and J by 5 bases, leaving 4 bases of the junction without a gene match. Patients with a history of autoimmune disease or receiving systemic immunosuppression were excluded from the trial. In every dose cohort, peripheral blood was drawn for TCR sequencing at baseline, cycle 4 day 1, and cycle 7 day 1. The samples were taken from a phase I, first-in-human, multicenter, open-label dose-escalation trial of ivuxolimab. The trial enrolled adults with locally advanced or metastatic head and neck squamous cell, hepatocellular, melanoma or renal cell carcinoma. CD4+ and CD8+ T cells were sorted separately from peripheral blood before TCR sequencing. About this clone itself: Its target antigen remains unknown. It has no much larger one-base neighbor in the sample; base qualities were not kept.

Genomic DNA was extracted from sorted cells for sequencing of the TCRbeta CDR3 region. The immunoSEQ Assay was used to sequence the TCRbeta CDR3 regions. TCRdb carries this immuneACCESS record with in-frame sequences only. Its versions omit some clonotypes, under half of them owing to an unresolved V gene in the studies checked, with the rest unexplained. Present in this sample are approximately 49,000 clones, about 85% of which were seen just once. Of the sample, over 20% falls within the top ten clones. The sequencing used CD4+ or CD8+ T cells sorted from blood, collected in a trial of the OX40 agonist ivuxolimab. The chain employs TRBV6-1 and TRBJ2-7; 12 central nucleotides agree with TRBD2. This sequence was found in an adult with an advanced solid tumor such as melanoma, head and neck, liver or kidney cancer. The sequenced DNA: TGTGCCAGCAGTGAACCTAGCGGGGGGGGCGACGAGCAGTACTTC. Its protein product is CASSEPSGGGDEQYF.